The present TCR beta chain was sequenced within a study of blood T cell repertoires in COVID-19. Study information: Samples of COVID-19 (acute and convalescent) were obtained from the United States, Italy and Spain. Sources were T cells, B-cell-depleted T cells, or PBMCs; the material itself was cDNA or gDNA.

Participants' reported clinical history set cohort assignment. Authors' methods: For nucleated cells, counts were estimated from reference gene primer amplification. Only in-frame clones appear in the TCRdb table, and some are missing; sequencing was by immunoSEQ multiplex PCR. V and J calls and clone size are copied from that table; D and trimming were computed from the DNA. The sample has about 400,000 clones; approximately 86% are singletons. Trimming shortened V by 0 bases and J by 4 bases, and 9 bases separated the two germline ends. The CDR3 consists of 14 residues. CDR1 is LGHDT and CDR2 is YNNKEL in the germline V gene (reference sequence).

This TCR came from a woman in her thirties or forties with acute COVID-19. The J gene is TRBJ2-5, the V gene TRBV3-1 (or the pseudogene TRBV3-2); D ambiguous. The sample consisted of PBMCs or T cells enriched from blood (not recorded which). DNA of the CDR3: TGTGCCAGCAGCCAAGATGTTAGAGGAGAGACCCAGTACTTC. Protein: CASSQDVRGETQYF.